The 9 T cell receptor beta chains below come from one sample, sequenced in a study of blood T cell repertoires in COVID-19. The repertoire was sequenced with immunoSEQ multiplex PCR; TCRdb's copy has only in-frame clones and lacks some. The table includes about 220,000 clones, roughly four fifths detected once. The sequenced sample was peripheral blood. These receptors all stem from a woman aged 70-85 years with acute or convalescent COVID-19.

V is TRBV28 and J is TRBJ1-6, with D possibly matching TRBD1 (5 bases). Trimming took off 4 bases at V and 5 bases at J, with 6 bases between the two ends. The CDR3 totals 13 residues. Germline loops: CDR1 MDHEN, CDR2 SYDVKM. CDR3 amino acids: CASSSGNNSPLHF. The DNA for the CDR3 is TGTGCCAGCAGTTCAGGGAATAATTCACCCCTCCACTTT.

The rearrangement uses TRBV10-3 and TRBJ1-5; TRBD1 might be the D (6 bases). The germline gives CDR1 ENHRY, CDR2 SYGVKD. The CDR3 sequence is 18 residues long. V was cut by 0 bases and J by 1 base, with 16 bases left in between. The DNA of the CDR3 is TGTGCCATCAGTGAGTCGAGCTCCAACCAGGGGAGCAATCAGCCCCAGCATTTT. Amino acid sequence: CAISESSSNQGSNQPQHF.

This chain links TRBV15 with TRBJ2-2; no firm D call. This CDR3 is 15 amino acids long. The germline V and J ends were trimmed by 0 bases and 7 bases, with 12 bases remaining between them. CDR1 is LNHNV, CDR2 YYDKDF, per germline (reference sequence). CDR3 sequence reads: CATSREVSGGGELFF. In DNA form, the CDR3 reads TGTGCCACCAGCAGAGAAGTATCCGGTGGCGGGGAGCTGTTTTTT.

The rearrangement uses TRBV30 and TRBJ1-1, with D unclear. V shed 0 bases and J shed 1 base, with 15 bases lying between them. Germline V gene data show CDR1 as GTSNPN and CDR2 as SVGIG (reference sequence). This CDR3 has 16 amino acids. This chain's CDR3 is CAWSVPGLLKNTEAFF. CDR3 nucleotides: TGTGCCTGGAGTGTCCCCGGACTACTAAAGAACACTGAAGCTTTCTTT.

This CDR3 reads CASSHLRSAGGLGYGYTF. Here the CDR3 DNA reads TGTGCCAGCAGTCACTTGAGGTCGGCAGGGGGCCTTGGTTATGGCTACACCTTC. The rearrangement links TRBV6-2 or TRBV6-3 to TRBJ1-2, with 8 bases fitting TRBD1. The CDR3 totals 18 residues. J lost 5 bases, V lost 5 bases, and 19 bases had no gene match. The germline V gene encodes CDR1 MNHEY and CDR2 SVGEGT.

This sequence joins TRBV6-1 and TRBJ1-3; maybe TRBD1 (5 bases). The CDR3 has 18 residues. Trimming pared 3 bases from V and 0 bases from J, leaving 18 bases between. Germline assignment: CDR1 MNHNS and CDR2 SASEGT. CDR3 protein: CASSDDPTAGSSGNTIYF. The CDR3 region has the DNA TGTGCCAGCAGTGACGACCCGACAGCGGGATCCTCTGGAAACACCATATATTTT.

This clone was observed many times. The chain is built from TRBV7-6 and TRBJ2-7, with TRBD2 matching 8 bases. CDR1 and CDR2 from the germline V gene are SGHVS and FNYEAQ. The CDR3 totals 15 residues. V shed 1 base, J shed 3 bases, and the junction held 5 bases outside the gene matches. The CDR3 DNA is TGTGCCAGCAGCTTAGATAGCGGGGAGTACTACGAGCAGTACTTC. Its protein product is CASSLDSGEYYEQYF. The complete variable domain, with remaining parts taken from reference TRBV7-6 and TRBJ2-7, reads GAGVSQSPRYKVTKRGQDVALRCDPISGHVSLYWYRQALGQGPEFLTYFNYEAQQDKSGLPNDRFSAERPEGSISTLTIQRTEQRDSAMYRCASSLDSGEYYEQYFGPGTRLTVT.

This sequence joins TRBV19 and TRBJ1-1; a possible D gene is TRBD1 (6 bases). The germline V and J ends were trimmed by 8 bases and 4 bases, with 14 bases remaining between them. The CDR3 spans 13 residues. Germline lookup yields CDR1 LNHDA and CDR2 SQIVND (reference sequence). CDR3 residues: CASRTQGFTEAFF. For the CDR3, the DNA is TGTGCCAGTCGAACACAGGGATTCACTGAAGCTTTCTTT.

This chain joins TRBV12-3 or TRBV12-4 and TRBJ2-1; D gene uncertain. The germline V and J ends were trimmed by 5 bases and 8 bases, with 10 bases remaining between them. The CDR3 contains 12 residues. CDR3 sequence (DNA): TGTGCCAGCAGTCTTAGCCTCCATGAGCAGTTCTTC. As protein: CASSLSLHEQFF.